The T cell receptor (beta chain) described here comes from a study of cytomegalovirus exposure and HLA in healthy donors. The study, taken as a whole, reports: Rarity held for most TCR sequences, but there were some public TCRs that occurred in many donors. The study designated roughly 160 TCR beta chains cytomegalovirus-associated.

Only in-frame clones appear in the TCRdb table, and some are missing; sequencing was by immunoSEQ multiplex PCR. The sample consists of some 270,000 clones, about 86% of them appearing once. As regards this clone: Antigen: not known.

Looked up from germline, CDR1 is SGDLS and CDR2 is YYNGEE. The CDR3 loop spans 16 amino acids. The germline V and J ends were trimmed by 4 bases and 0 bases, with 15 bases remaining between them. The receptor's source is a woman younger than 35 in good health and CMV-seronegative. The sequenced sample was PBMCs. The chain links TRBV9 to TRBJ2-3; D perhaps matches TRBD2 (7 bases). Here the CDR3 reads CASSPWRGGSTDTQYF. Written as DNA, the CDR3 is TGTGCCAGCAGCCCCTGGAGGGGGGGAAGCACAGATACGCAGTATTTT.